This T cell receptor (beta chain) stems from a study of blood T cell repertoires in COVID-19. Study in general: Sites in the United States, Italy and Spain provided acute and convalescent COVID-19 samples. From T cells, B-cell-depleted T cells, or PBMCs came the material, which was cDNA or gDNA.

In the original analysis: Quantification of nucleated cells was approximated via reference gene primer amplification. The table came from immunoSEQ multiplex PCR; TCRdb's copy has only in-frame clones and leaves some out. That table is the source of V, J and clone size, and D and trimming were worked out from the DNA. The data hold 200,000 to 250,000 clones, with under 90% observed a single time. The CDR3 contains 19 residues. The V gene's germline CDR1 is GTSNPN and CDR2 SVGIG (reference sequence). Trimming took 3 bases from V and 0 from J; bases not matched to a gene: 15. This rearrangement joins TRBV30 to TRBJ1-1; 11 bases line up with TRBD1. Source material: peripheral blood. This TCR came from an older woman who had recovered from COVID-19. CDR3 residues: CAWRPTWDRGLLVNTEAFF. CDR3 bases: TGTGCCTGGAGACCAACCTGGGACAGGGGGTTGCTAGTGAACACTGAAGCTTTCTTT.